The next 32 T cell receptor beta chains were all read from a single sample in a study of spatial heterogeneity in lung cancer. The time point denotes: sample taken at primary tumor resection. TCRdb independently ran MiXCR on the 5' RACE reads; one entry per CDR3 protein. The repertoire holds over 13,000 distinct CDR3 sequences, with 3% to 4.5% as singletons. The sequencing here drew on normal lung tissue next to the tumor, taken at surgery. The receptors were sampled from a male donor with early-stage non-small cell lung cancer.

This clonotype was seen many times. Being off target in a library aimed at alpha chains, this beta chain has a size of little meaning. The V and J genes are TRBV7-9 and TRBJ2-3; perhaps TRBD2 as D (6 bases). This CDR3 comprises 13 residues. CDR1 and CDR2 (germline): SEHNR, FQNEAQ (reference sequence). CDR3 sequence reads: CVSGGAWGDTQYF. CDR3 in DNA: TGTGTTTCAGGAGGGGCGTGGGGAGATACGCAGTATTTT.

This clonotype showed up many times. Since the library was made to target alpha chains, this beta chain is a stray read and its abundance is not meaningful. V usage is TRBV7-9 and J usage is TRBJ1-2; TRBD1 agrees at 9 bases. In germline, CDR1 is SEHNR, CDR2 FQNEAQ (reference sequence). The trim removed 3 bases at V and 6 bases at J, leaving 8 bases unmatched. This CDR3 contains 15 residues. CDR3 bases: TGTGCCAGCAGCTTGGGACAGGGACTAACTCATGGCTACACCTTC. Translated, it gives CASSLGQGLTHGYTF. Full variable domain (missing parts from reference TRBV7-9 and TRBJ1-2): DTGVSQNPRHKITKRGQNVTFRCDPISEHNRLYWYRQTLGQGPEFLTYFQNEAQLEKSRLLSDRFSAERPKGSFSTLEIQRTEQGDSAMYLCASSLGQGLTHGYTFGSGTRLTVV.

This clonotype appeared many times. Found in a library prepared for alpha chains, this beta chain is an off-target read, and its abundance has little meaning. The J gene is TRBJ2-6, the V gene TRBV6-5; tentative D call: TRBD1 (6 bases). Germline-derived CDR1 and CDR2 are MNHEY and SVGAGI. V shed 6 bases and J shed 0 bases, with 6 bases lying between them. There are 14 residues in the CDR3. The CDR3 DNA reads as TGTGCCAGCAGGGACAGCTCTGGGGCCAACGTCCTGACTTTC. It yields the protein CASRDSSGANVLTF.

This clonotype was detected ten times or more. Little can be read into the size of this beta chain, an off-target read in a library designed for alpha chains. V and J are TRBV6-5 and TRBJ2-1; 8 bases are shared with TRBD2. Germline CDR1 is MNHEY and CDR2 is SVGAGI. The CDR3 is 17 residues long. J gave up 6 bases and V 4 bases, and 14 bases lay outside the gene matches. The chain's CDR3 is CASSSPPGLGVSNEQFF. The CDR3, as DNA: TGTGCCAGCAGTTCACCACCGGGACTAGGTGTAAGCAATGAGCAGTTCTTC.

This clonotype has at least ten counts. This beta chain is an unintended read in a library built for alpha chains; its size means little. The chain is built from TRBV20-1 and TRBJ2-2, with 9 nucleotides matching TRBD2. With V trimmed by 3 bases and J by 6 bases, 5 bases remained unmatched. The CDR3 is 14 amino acids. CDR1 is DFQATT and CDR2 is SNEGSKA in the germline V gene (reference sequence). The CDR3 DNA sequence: TGCAGTGCTAGGGGGACTAGCAGTCCCGGGGAGCTGTTTTTT. Its translation: CSARGTSSPGELFF.

This clonotype was seen ten or more times. The library was built for alpha chains, so this beta chain is an off-target read and its size means little. The J gene is TRBJ2-5, the V gene TRBV20-1; D gene unclear. Germline V lookup: CDR1 DFQATT, CDR2 SNEGSKA (reference sequence). CDR3 size: 12 residues. V was trimmed by 5 bases and J by 7 bases, leaving 14 bases between them. CDR3 residues: CSAPVGMGTQYF. Here the CDR3 DNA reads TGCAGTGCTCCCGTAGGAATGGGGACCCAGTACTTC.

This clonotype was seen repeatedly, ten times or more. This beta chain appears as a stray read in a library generated for alpha chains; its size is not informative. The V call is TRBV28, the J call TRBJ1-2; no firm D call. Germline V gene sequence: CDR1 MDHEN, CDR2 SYDVKM. The CDR3 runs 13 residues. V dropped 5 bases and J dropped 8 bases, with 15 bases sitting between them. CDR3 sequence reads: CASSPPQADGYTF. In DNA, the CDR3 is TGTGCCAGCAGTCCTCCCCAGGCAGACGGCTACACCTTC.

This clonotype appeared many times. This beta chain lies outside the target of a library built for alpha chains; its clone size means little. The chain recombines TRBV10-1 with TRBJ2-3; D not resolved. V was cut by 4 bases and J by 4 bases, with 18 bases left in between. The CDR3 loop spans 16 amino acids. The germline gives CDR1 WNHNN, CDR2 SYGVQD (reference sequence). In DNA, the CDR3 is TGCGCCAGCAGTGTCGGGCTCGAGGTGGGGTCAGATACGCAGTATTTT. Its protein product is CASSVGLEVGSDTQYF.

This clonotype was picked up many times. With the library built for alpha chains, this beta chain is off target and its frequency is not meaningful. The rearrangement uses TRBV6-2 or TRBV6-3 and TRBJ2-2; 9 bases map to TRBD1. V trimming: 4 bases; J trimming: 8 bases; junction bases outside the gene matches: 14. Germline V gene sequence: CDR1 MNHEY, CDR2 SVGEGT. This CDR3 region has 17 residues. The CDR3 DNA reads as TGTGCCAGCAGTTCAGTACCGGGACAGGGAACAACGGGGGAGCTGTTTTTT. Translation: CASSSVPGQGTTGELFF.

This clonotype was counted many times. For a library built for alpha chains, this beta chain is a stray read; little rests on its size. V usage is TRBV27 and J usage is TRBJ1-1; TRBD1 agrees at 7 bases. The CDR3 runs to 14 residues. From germline, CDR1 is MNHEY and CDR2 SMNVEV (reference sequence). The V segment lost 5 bases and the J segment 1 base; nucleotides outside the gene matches: 4. Here the CDR3 reads CASSPGQENTEAFF. The CDR3, as DNA: TGTGCCAGCAGTCCCGGACAGGAGAACACTGAAGCTTTCTTT.

This clonotype was counted ten times or more. With the library built for alpha chains, this beta chain is off target and its frequency is not meaningful. This chain links TRBV6-2 or TRBV6-3 with TRBJ2-1; 13 nucleotides agree with TRBD2. Looked up from germline, CDR1 is MNHEY and CDR2 is SVGEGT. V lost 5 bases to trimming and J lost 6 bases; unmatched junction nucleotides: 10. This CDR3 is 17 amino acids long. CDR3: CASSPGQRLAGGNEQFF. CDR3 in DNA: TGTGCCAGCAGTCCGGGACAGCGACTAGCGGGAGGCAATGAGCAGTTCTTC.

By share, this clonotype counts as large. As an off-target read in a library built for alpha chains, this beta chain has a frequency of little significance. The chain combines TRBV20-1 with TRBJ2-1, with 12 bases aligning to TRBD2. The germline V gene encodes CDR1 DFQATT and CDR2 SNEGSKA (reference sequence). V was pared by 1 base and J by 9 bases, with 10 bases of the junction left unmatched. The CDR3 contains 16 residues. The CDR3 is CSARVGASGRAGEQFF. In DNA, the CDR3 is TGCAGTGCTAGAGTGGGTGCTAGCGGGAGGGCCGGTGAGCAGTTCTTC.

This clonotype was seen repeatedly, ten times or more. This beta chain is an off-target read within a library intended for alpha chains, so its frequency means little. The chain is built from TRBV7-2 and TRBJ2-6; weak D call: TRBD2 (5 bases). Trimming took off 5 bases at V and 0 bases at J, with 11 bases between the two ends. Germline V gives CDR1 SGHTA, CDR2 FQGNSA. The CDR3 is 16 residues long. The CDR3: CASSLTRVSGANVLTF. In nucleotides, the CDR3 is TGTGCCAGCAGCCTAACTAGGGTCTCTGGGGCCAACGTCCTGACTTTC.

This clonotype was seen repeatedly, ten times or more. Since it is a stray read in a library aimed at alpha chains, this beta chain has a size that is not meaningful. This chain links TRBV6-5 with TRBJ2-3; D is unclear. Germline V gene lookup returns CDR1 MNHEY and CDR2 SVGAGI. Trimming stripped 2 bases from V and 5 bases from J, with 2 bases between. This CDR3 region has 11 residues. The CDR3 DNA follows: TGTGCCAGCAGTTACCAAGATACGCAGTATTTT. Amino acid sequence: CASSYQDTQYF.

The table lists this clonotype with many counts. For a library built for alpha chains, this beta chain is a stray read; little rests on its size. V is TRBV14 and J is TRBJ2-7; D call uncertain. CDR1 and CDR2 (germline): SGHDN, FVKESK. V gave up 1 base and J gave up 5 bases, with 3 bases separating them. CDR3 length equals 11 residues. CDR3 region: CASSQGNEQYF. In DNA, the CDR3 is TGTGCCAGCAGCCAAGGAAACGAGCAGTACTTC.

This clonotype appeared a few times. This beta chain slipped into a library made for alpha chains as a stray read, so its size is not meaningful. CDR3: CASGRADYGYTF. The DNA of the CDR3 is TGTGCCAGTGGCAGGGCGGACTATGGCTACACCTTC. This rearrangement joins TRBV19 to TRBJ1-2; the D gene is possibly TRBD1 (5 bases). The germline V and J ends were trimmed by 8 bases and 3 bases, with 10 bases remaining between them. CDR3 length equals 12 residues. In germline, CDR1 is LNHDA, CDR2 SQIVND (reference sequence). The full variable domain, rest sourced from reference TRBV19 and TRBJ1-2, is DGGITQSPKYLFRKEGQNVTLSCEQNLNHDAMYWYRQDPGQGLRLIYYSQIVNDFQKGDIAEGYSVSREKKESFPLTVTSAQKNPTAFYLCASGRADYGYTFGSGTRLTVV.

This clonotype was recorded many times. Since it is a stray read in a library aimed at alpha chains, this beta chain has a size that is not meaningful. The chain joins TRBV24-1 to TRBJ2-1; 11 nucleotides line up with TRBD2. Germline values: CDR1 KGHDR, CDR2 SFDVKD. V dropped 4 bases and J dropped 6; count of bases not matched to a gene: 4. The length of the CDR3 is 15 residues. CDR3 sequence: CATSEATSGVNEQFF. In DNA, the CDR3 is TGTGCCACCAGTGAGGCGACTAGCGGGGTCAATGAGCAGTTCTTC.

The table lists this clonotype with many counts. This beta chain is an off-target read within a library intended for alpha chains, so its frequency means little. The chain has TRBV5-1 and TRBJ1-1; TRBD1 matches at 9 bases. V lost 8 bases to trimming and J lost 6 bases; unmatched junction nucleotides: 8. Germline values: CDR1 SGHRS, CDR2 YFSETQ. The CDR3 extends over 13 amino acids. The CDR3 DNA reads TGCGCCAGTGGAAACAGGGGGCTCTCTGAAGCTTTCTTT. It translates to CASGNRGLSEAFF.

This clonotype was seen at least ten times. This beta chain is an off-target read within a library intended for alpha chains, so its frequency means little. This sequence joins TRBV10-3 and TRBJ1-2, with 10 nucleotides matching TRBD1. The CDR3 totals 14 residues. V lost 6 bases and J lost 2; bases outside the gene matches: 3. The germline V gene has CDR1 ENHRY and CDR2 SYGVKD. In DNA, the CDR3 is TGTGCCATCAGCTCGGGACAGGGGAACTATGGCTACACCTTC. Encoded protein: CAISSGQGNYGYTF.

This clonotype was counted ten times or more. This beta chain came through as a stray read in a library set up for alpha chains, and its size says little. The rearrangement uses TRBV27 and TRBJ2-3; D ambiguous. The CDR3 is made up of 13 amino acids. Germline V CDR1 and CDR2: MNHEY, SMNVEV (reference sequence). V dropped 6 bases and J dropped 7 bases, with 14 bases sitting between them. CDR3 bases: TGTGCCAGCAGCCTCGGGCCGGCCTATACGCAGTATTTT. Translating it yields CASSLGPAYTQYF.

This clonotype was counted many times. Since the library was made to target alpha chains, this beta chain is a stray read and its abundance is not meaningful. V usage is TRBV2 and J usage is TRBJ2-1, with 9 bases identical to TRBD2. The CDR3 length is 18 residues. V was clipped by 7 bases and J by 3 bases; unmatched bases: 16. Germline loops: CDR1 SNHLY, CDR2 FYNNEI. DNA of the CDR3: TGTGCCAGCAACCCAAAGAATAGCGGGAGAGGATTCTACAATGAGCAGTTCTTC. Its protein product is CASNPKNSGRGFYNEQFF.

This clonotype was counted at least ten times. The library was built for alpha chains, so this beta chain is an off-target read and its size means little. The V call is TRBV6-1, the J call TRBJ2-2; tentatively, D is TRBD2 (5 bases). Per germline, CDR1 MNHNS and CDR2 SASEGT. The CDR3 loop spans 16 amino acids. V dropped 1 base and J dropped 4 bases, with 13 bases sitting between them. The CDR3 spells CASSEGFGDPTGELFF. CDR3 in DNA: TGTGCCAGCAGTGAAGGTTTCGGGGATCCCACCGGGGAGCTGTTTTTT.

Many counts were recorded for this clonotype. For a library built for alpha chains, this beta chain is a stray read; little rests on its size. The V and J genes are TRBV28 and TRBJ1-5; D may be TRBD1 (6 bases). CDR1 and CDR2 from the germline V gene are MDHEN and SYDVKM. The V end was cut by 3 bases, the J end by 5 bases, with 14 bases between. CDR3 size: 15 residues. The CDR3 loop is CASSLVRGSDQPQHF. In DNA form, the CDR3 reads TGTGCCAGCAGTTTGGTCAGGGGTTCGGATCAGCCCCAGCATTTT.

Turning to this clonotype: This beta chain lies outside the target of a library built for alpha chains; its clone size means little. This rearrangement joins TRBV20-1 to TRBJ1-1; unclear D gene. This CDR3 is 13 amino acids long. Per the germline V gene, CDR1 is DFQATT and CDR2 is SNEGSKA (reference sequence). Trimming stripped 7 bases from V and 5 bases from J, with 17 bases between. The CDR3 DNA is TGCAGTGTCCCACGTGGTTCTTGGACTGAAGCTTTCTTT. Protein sequence: CSVPRGSWTEAFF.

The table lists this clonotype with many counts. The size of this beta chain means little, since it is a stray read in a library made for alpha chains. This chain links TRBV12-3 or TRBV12-4 with TRBJ2-7, with 11 bases fitting TRBD1. Germline trimming cut 6 bases from V and 3 bases from J; bases unmatched to any gene: 4. The CDR3 is 14 amino acids. Written as DNA, the CDR3 is TGTGCCAGCAGGACCGGGACAGGGGGCTACGAGCAGTACTTC. Translated, it gives CASRTGTGGYEQYF.

This clonotype was found many times. This beta chain was picked up by a library intended for alpha chains and is off target, so its count carries little meaning. The chain employs TRBV10-1 and TRBJ2-3, with 10 bases that match TRBD1. Germline V gene lookup returns CDR1 WNHNN and CDR2 SYGVQD (reference sequence). V lost 8 bases, J lost 2 bases, and 7 bases stayed unmatched. This CDR3 contains 15 residues. The CDR3 region is CASRDRGLDTDTQYF. The CDR3 DNA sequence: TGCGCCAGCCGGGACAGGGGATTGGACACAGATACGCAGTATTTT.

This clonotype is judged medium-sized (0.01 to 0.1%). The size of this beta chain means little, since it is a stray read in a library made for alpha chains. This chain uses TRBV5-1 with TRBJ2-6; D is uncertain. Between the trimmed V and J ends, which lost 0 bases and 2 bases, there was a span of 3 bases. The CDR3 length is 14 residues. Germline lookup yields CDR1 SGHRS and CDR2 YFSETQ. CDR3 residues: CASSLEAGANVLTF. The CDR3 DNA reads as TGCGCCAGCAGCTTGGAAGCTGGGGCCAACGTCCTGACTTTC.

This clonotype was seen a handful of times. The library was built for alpha chains, so this beta chain is an off-target read and its size means little. The DNA for the CDR3 is TGTGCCAGCAGCGAGGACAGTTACACCGGGGAGCTGTTTTTT. Amino acid sequence: CASSEDSYTGELFF. V and J are TRBV7-9 and TRBJ2-2; D is possibly TRBD1 (6 bases). Germline CDR1 and CDR2: SEHNR and FQNEAQ (reference sequence). V lost 5 bases and J 3 bases, leaving 10 bases between the germline ends. The CDR3 has 14 residues.

This clonotype has a count of ten or more. This beta chain represents an off-target read in a library built for alpha chains; its size is of limited meaning. The rearrangement links TRBV6-5 to TRBJ1-5; 7 positions agree with TRBD1. CDR1 and CDR2 (germline): MNHEY, SVGAGI. J lost 5 bases, V lost 6 bases, and 7 bases had no gene match. This CDR3 region has 14 residues. CDR3 residues: CASRPRQGYQPQHF. The DNA of the CDR3 is TGTGCCAGCAGACCTCGACAGGGCTATCAGCCCCAGCATTTT.

This clonotype was found many times. This beta chain was picked up by a library intended for alpha chains and is off target, so its count carries little meaning. The CDR3 loop is CASSPPTFAEQYF. DNA of the CDR3: TGTGCCAGCAGTCCACCTACATTCGCGGAGCAGTACTTC. This rearrangement joins TRBV28 to TRBJ2-7; D unclear. In germline, CDR1 is MDHEN, CDR2 SYDVKM. V was cut by 5 bases and J by 7 bases, with 15 bases left in between. This CDR3 is built from 13 residues.

This clonotype was counted ten times or more. This beta chain is an unintended read in a library built for alpha chains; its size means little. V is TRBV6-2 or TRBV6-3 and J is TRBJ2-4, with no clear D. CDR1 and CDR2 from the germline V gene are MNHEY and SVGEGT. V gave up 2 bases and J gave up 0 bases, with 14 bases separating them. The CDR3 consists of 17 residues. The DNA of the CDR3 is TGTGCCAGCAGTTACACCTCAGACCACCTAGCCAAAAACATTCAGTACTTC. Protein sequence: CASSYTSDHLAKNIQYF.

This clonotype has at least ten counts. Because the library targeted alpha chains, this beta chain is an off-target read whose size means little. The J gene is TRBJ2-3, the V gene TRBV6-1, with 7 nucleotides matching TRBD2. The germline CDR1 and CDR2 sequences are MNHNS and SASEGT. The CDR3 consists of 15 residues. J gave up 4 bases and V 1 base, and 5 bases lay outside the gene matches. CDR3 bases: TGTGCCAGCAGTGAAGAGGGCGGGAGCGCAGATACGCAGTATTTT. Encoded protein: CASSEEGGSADTQYF.